Below are 31 T cell receptor beta chains sequenced from a single sample in a study of T cell changes during pregnancy in multiple sclerosis. TCRdb's copy holds only in-frame clones and misses some; the assay was immunoSEQ multiplex PCR. The sample has around 50,000 clones; about 87% are singletons. Sequenced material: peripheral blood from another person, used as feeder cells. The receptors were sampled from a human donor whose cells served as feeder cells for cultures in a pregnancy study.

This clone was seen a handful of times. The genes are TRBV2 and TRBJ2-3, with 8 bases aligning to TRBD2. Germline V gene lookup returns CDR1 SNHLY and CDR2 FYNNEI. CDR3 length: 16 residues. Trimming removed 8 bases from V and 0 bases from J; junction bases left unmatched: 10. CDR3 sequence reads: CASSKRTSGSTDTQYF. In DNA, the CDR3 is TGTGCCAGCTCTAAGAGAACTAGCGGTAGCACAGATACGCAGTATTTT.

The V and J genes are TRBV10-3 and TRBJ2-5; D might be TRBD1 (5 bases). The CDR3 loop spans 11 amino acids. Germline V gene sequence: CDR1 ENHRY, CDR2 SYGVKD. V lost 10 bases and J 4 bases, leaving 10 bases between the germline ends. CDR3 bases: TGTGCCACCAGGGAATCAGAGACCCAGTACTTC. Its translation: CATRESETQYF.

This chain links TRBV28 with TRBJ1-1; D remains ambiguous. This CDR3 has 13 amino acids. Trimming stripped 7 bases from V and 5 bases from J, with 14 bases between. CDR1 and CDR2 from the germline V gene are MDHEN and SYDVKM. CDR3 loop: CASKGSAGTEAFF. The CDR3 DNA sequence: TGTGCCAGCAAGGGCTCGGCGGGGACTGAAGCTTTCTTT.

This rearrangement joins TRBV19 to TRBJ2-1; 8 positions match TRBD2. Germline V gene sequence: CDR1 LNHDA, CDR2 SQIVND (reference sequence). Germline trimming cut 6 bases from V and 8 bases from J; bases unmatched to any gene: 18. CDR3 length: 17 amino acids. The CDR3 coding sequence is TGTGCCAGTAGCCCCAGGTTAGCGGGGTACCGGGGCGATGAGCAGTTCTTC. Its protein product is CASSPRLAGYRGDEQFF. Combining the CDR3 with reference TRBV19 and TRBJ2-1 gives the whole variable domain DGGITQSPKYLFRKEGQNVTLSCEQNLNHDAMYWYRQDPGQGLRLIYYSQIVNDFQKGDIAEGYSVSREKKESFPLTVTSAQKNPTAFYLCASSPRLAGYRGDEQFFGPGTRLTVL.

In its sample, this clone was seen once. The chain is built from TRBV6-1 and TRBJ1-1; a possible D gene is TRBD1 (6 bases). This CDR3 spans 14 amino acids. From germline, CDR1 is MNHNS and CDR2 SASEGT. Trimming shortened V by 10 bases and J by 10 bases, and 25 bases separated the two germline ends. The CDR3 here is CAILPGTTTLRAFF. The CDR3 coding sequence is TGTGCCATCCTACCCGGGACAACAACACTGAGAGCTTTCTTT.

The sample holds one count of this clone. The chain couples TRBV5-1 to TRBJ2-7; possibly TRBD1 or TRBD2 for D (5 bases each). The V end lost 2 bases, the J end lost 6 bases, and 12 bases lay between the germline ends. CDR3 length: 13 residues. The germline gives CDR1 SGHRS, CDR2 YFSETQ. CDR3 sequence (DNA): TGCGCCAGCAGCTTTGAGGGGTTGGGCGAGCAGTACTTC. Amino acid sequence: CASSFEGLGEQYF.

This clone appeared once. The chain combines TRBV9 with TRBJ2-7; possible D gene TRBD2, 5 bases. Trimming cost V 3 bases and J 3 bases, with 13 bases left between them. CDR3 size: 14 residues. Germline CDR1 and CDR2: SGDLS and YYNGEE. CDR3 loop: CASSAGPGFYEQYF. Here the CDR3 DNA reads TGTGCCAGCAGCGCCGGCCCGGGGTTCTACGAGCAGTACTTC. The entire variable domain, with the rest obtained from reference TRBV9 and TRBJ2-7, is as follows: DSGVTQTPKHLITATGQRVTLRCSPRSGDLSVYWYQQSLDQGLQFLIQYYNGEERAKGNILERFSAQQFPDLHSELNLSSLELGDSALYFCASSAGPGFYEQYFGPGTRLTVT.

This chain connects TRBV9 to TRBJ2-7, with 8 bases that match TRBD1. Unmatched junction bases numbered 6, after V lost 4 bases and J lost 3 bases. The germline V gene has CDR1 SGDLS and CDR2 YYNGEE. This CDR3 spans 14 amino acids. The CDR3 loop reads CASSPRTGGYEQYF. The CDR3 DNA sequence: TGTGCCAGCAGCCCCAGAACAGGGGGCTACGAGCAGTACTTC.

The chain carries TRBV6-8 and TRBJ1-4; D might be TRBD1 (5 bases). Germline V gives CDR1 MNHGY, CDR2 SAAAGT. The CDR3 loop spans 15 amino acids. V was trimmed by 6 bases and J by 0 bases, leaving 11 bases between them. CDR3 in DNA: TGTGCCAGCAGCCGACAGTCTGCAACTAATGAAAAACTGTTTTTT. It is translated as CASSRQSATNEKLFF.

This clone occurred once. The J gene is TRBJ2-3, the V gene TRBV6-1; TRBD2 aligns across 8 bases. Germline CDR1 and CDR2: MNHNS and SASEGT. The CDR3 sequence is 16 residues long. V trimming: 0 bases; J trimming: 1 base; junction bases outside the gene matches: 3. The CDR3 DNA reads as TGTGCCAGCAGTGAAGCGGAGCGGGAGCGCACAGATACGCAGTATTTT. It is translated as CASSEAERERTDTQYF.

The chain employs TRBV10-1 and TRBJ1-6; possible D gene TRBD1, 6 bases. Germline-derived CDR1 and CDR2 are WNHNN and SYGVQD (reference sequence). The CDR3 consists of 19 residues. Trimming cost V 7 bases and J 0 bases, with 22 bases left between them. The CDR3 reads CASTLGGDRPSSYNSPLHF. CDR3 bases: TGCGCCAGCACCCTGGGGGGTGACAGGCCGAGCTCCTATAATTCACCCCTCCACTTT.

The V and J genes are TRBV15 and TRBJ1-1, with 9 bases that match TRBD1. V lost 8 bases to trimming and J lost 7 bases; unmatched junction nucleotides: 8. The CDR3 runs 13 residues. Germline loops: CDR1 LNHNV, CDR2 YYDKDF (reference sequence). CDR3 DNA: TGTGCCACCCGGGGACAGGGTTTAATTGAAGCTTTCTTT. Its translation is CATRGQGLIEAFF. The whole variable domain, remainder taken from reference TRBV15 and TRBJ1-1, is DAMVIQNPRYQVTQFGKPVTLSCSQTLNHNVMYWYQQKSSQAPKLLFHYYDKDFNNEADTPDNFQSRRPNTSFCFLDIRSPGLGDTAMYLCATRGQGLIEAFFGQGTRLTVV.

The chain is built from TRBV28 and TRBJ2-1; the D gene is possibly TRBD1 (5 bases). This CDR3 has 16 residues. Germline values: CDR1 MDHEN, CDR2 SYDVKM. V was cut by 5 bases and J by 0 bases, with 14 bases left in between. The CDR3 region is CASSLIDRSSYNEQFF. In DNA, the CDR3 is TGTGCCAGCAGTCTCATCGACAGAAGCTCCTACAATGAGCAGTTCTTC.

This clone was observed a few times. Other DNA sequences from this sample encode an identical CDR3 as well. The chain employs TRBV7-2 and TRBJ1-2, with D perhaps matching TRBD1 (5 bases). V was pared by 5 bases and J by 6 bases, with 16 bases between. Germline CDR1 is SGHTA and CDR2 is FQGNSA. The CDR3 loop spans 14 amino acids. In DNA, the CDR3 is TGTGCCAGCAGCCCAACAGGCGGCGGTAATGGCTACACCTTC. Residues: CASSPTGGGNGYTF. Filled out from reference TRBV7-2 and TRBJ1-2, the complete variable domain reads GAGVSQSPSNKVTEKGKDVELRCDPISGHTALYWYRQSLGQGLEFLIYFQGNSAPDKSGLPSDRFSAERTGGSVSTLTIQRTQQEDSAVYLCASSPTGGGNGYTFGSGTRLTVV.

This clone was found a few times. The chain uses TRBV23-1 and TRBJ2-1, with TRBD2 matching 9 bases. TRBV23-1 is an ORF; its function is uncertain. The CDR3 has 16 amino acids. J lost 2 bases, V lost 8 bases, and 10 bases had no gene match. The CDR3 DNA reads TGCGCCAGCCACCCCCCTGCTAGCGGGGCCTACAATGAGCAGTTCTTC. Its protein is CASHPPASGAYNEQFF.

V usage is TRBV4-1 and J usage is TRBJ2-7; the match to TRBD1 covers 7 bases. Germline lookup yields CDR1 MGHRA and CDR2 YSYEKL. Trimming removed 3 bases from V and 2 bases from J; junction bases left unmatched: 4. This CDR3 comprises 14 residues. CDR3 amino acids: CASSQGTETYEQYF. CDR3 bases: TGCGCCAGCAGCCAGGGGACAGAGACCTACGAGCAGTACTTC.

V and J are TRBV5-8 and TRBJ2-3, with TRBD1 matching 7 bases. Trimming removed 1 base from V and 3 bases from J; junction bases left unmatched: 5. This CDR3 has 15 amino acids. Germline V CDR1 and CDR2: SGHTS, YDEGEE. CDR3 nucleotides: TGTGCCAGCAGCTTGCAGGGACAGAGGACAGATACGCAGTATTTT. This encodes CASSLQGQRTDTQYF.

The CDR3 DNA follows: TGCAGCGTTGGCGCCACCGAAGCTTTCTTT. This gives the protein CSVGATEAFF. The chain couples TRBV29-1 to TRBJ1-1; D is unresolved. The CDR3 sequence is 10 residues long. V lost 4 bases and J 8 bases, leaving 8 bases between the germline ends. Germline CDR1 reads SQVTM; CDR2 reads ANQGSEA.

The J gene is TRBJ2-5, the V gene TRBV7-2, with 11 bases identical to TRBD2. The V gene's germline CDR1 is SGHTA and CDR2 FQGNSA. The CDR3 is 15 amino acids. Trimming removed 3 bases from V and 3 bases from J; junction bases left unmatched: 3. The CDR3 DNA is TGTGCCAGCAGCTTCACTAGCGGGGGAAAAGAGACCCAGTACTTC. Encoded protein: CASSFTSGGKETQYF.

The chain carries TRBV7-2 and TRBJ1-4, with D perhaps matching TRBD1 (6 bases). V gave up 1 base and J gave up 3 bases, with 12 bases separating them. The CDR3 loop spans 16 amino acids. Germline V gene sequence: CDR1 SGHTA, CDR2 FQGNSA. The CDR3 bases are TGTGCCAGCAGCTTAGAACAGGGCGGGCCTAATGAAAAACTGTTTTTT. This translates into CASSLEQGGPNEKLFF.

The chain uses TRBV6-5 and TRBJ1-5, with D tentatively TRBD1 (6 bases). Trimming took off 4 bases at V and 2 bases at J, with 9 bases between the two ends. There are 14 residues in the CDR3. CDR1 is MNHEY and CDR2 is SVGAGI in the germline V gene. This chain's CDR3 is CASSSSGGNQPQHF. For the CDR3, the DNA is TGTGCCAGCAGTTCCTCAGGGGGCAATCAGCCCCAGCATTTT.

This clone has more than one count but fewer than ten. The CDR3 spells CASSFEVTDTQYF. The CDR3 DNA sequence: TGTGCCAGCAGCTTCGAGGTTACAGATACGCAGTATTTT. V and J are TRBV7-3 and TRBJ2-3; D remains ambiguous. Germline assignment: CDR1 SGHTA and CDR2 FQGTGA. V lost 3 bases and J 3 bases, leaving 7 bases between the germline ends. The CDR3 is made up of 13 amino acids.

V and J are TRBV6-5 and TRBJ1-2; maybe TRBD1 (5 bases). Germline CDR1 and CDR2: MNHEY and SVGAGI. This CDR3 has 16 residues. The germline V and J ends were trimmed by 0 bases and 0 bases, with 11 bases remaining between them. CDR3 DNA: TGTGCCAGCAGTTACTCGGTGACAGTAACTAACTATGGCTACACCTTC. It translates to CASSYSVTVTNYGYTF.

This chain links TRBV5-1 with TRBJ2-1; D gene unclear. Trimming shortened V by 0 bases and J by 0 bases, and 10 bases separated the two germline ends. The CDR3 contains 16 residues. Germline lookup yields CDR1 SGHRS and CDR2 YFSETQ. The CDR3 nucleotides read TGCGCCAGCAGCTTGGAAGGCGGACGCTCCTACAATGAGCAGTTCTTC. It yields the protein CASSLEGGRSYNEQFF.

CDR3 sequence (DNA): TGTGCCAGCAGCTCAAAGGGGGGCGGAAATCAGCCCCAGCATTTT. Residues: CASSSKGGGNQPQHF. The chain is built from TRBV6-5 and TRBJ1-5; perhaps TRBD1 as D (6 bases). The CDR3 is made up of 15 amino acids. In germline, CDR1 is MNHEY, CDR2 SVGAGI. V was clipped by 6 bases and J by 4 bases, with 16 bases between them.

The chain recombines TRBV5-1 with TRBJ2-3; a possible D gene is TRBD1 (7 bases). V was shortened by 4 bases and J by 5 bases, with 17 bases between the two germline ends. Looked up from germline, CDR1 is SGHRS and CDR2 is YFSETQ. The CDR3 has 15 residues. CDR3 DNA sequence: TGCGCCAGCAGCGAACAGGGGTTGGGAGGAGATACGCAGTATTTT. Encoded protein: CASSEQGLGGDTQYF.

J is TRBJ2-1 and V is TRBV11-3, with D possibly TRBD2 on 7 matching bases. This CDR3 has 16 amino acids. Germline V gene sequence: CDR1 SGHNT, CDR2 YENEEA. V gave up 4 bases and J gave up 8 bases, with 21 bases separating them. CDR3 sequence (DNA): TGTGCCAGCAGCTCCTTTGAGGGGGGGCCCTCCCATGAGCAGTTCTTC. It encodes CASSSFEGGPSHEQFF. Variable domain in full (rest from reference TRBV11-3 and TRBJ2-1): EAGVVQSPRYKIIEKKQPVAFWCNPISGHNTLYWYLQNLGQGPELLIRYENEEAVDDSQLPKDRFSAERLKGVDSTLKIQPAELGDSAVYLCASSSFEGGPSHEQFFGPGTRLTVL.

The rearrangement joins TRBV7-9 to TRBJ2-1; possibly TRBD1 for D (6 bases). Germline values: CDR1 SEHNR, CDR2 FQNEAQ (reference sequence). Trimming removed 4 bases from V and 2 bases from J, with 15 bases in between. There are 16 residues in the CDR3. The CDR3 reads CASSSRTEVTYNEQFF. The CDR3 nucleotides read TGTGCCAGCAGCTCTCGGACAGAAGTAACCTACAATGAGCAGTTCTTC. Full variable domain (rest looked up from reference TRBV7-9 and TRBJ2-1): DTGVSQNPRHKITKRGQNVTFRCDPISEHNRLYWYRQTLGQGPEFLTYFQNEAQLEKSRLLSDRFSAERPKGSFSTLEIQRTEQGDSAMYLCASSSRTEVTYNEQFFGPGTRLTVL.

The chain employs TRBV5-1 and TRBJ1-5; TRBD1 agrees at 7 bases. Germline CDR1 and CDR2: SGHRS and YFSETQ. Germline trimming cut 4 bases from V and 4 bases from J; bases unmatched to any gene: 2. The CDR3 totals 13 residues. The chain's CDR3 is CASSLGQNQPQHF. For the CDR3, the DNA is TGCGCCAGCAGCCTGGGACAGAATCAGCCCCAGCATTTT.

The V and J genes are TRBV7-2 and TRBJ1-3; 9 nucleotides line up with TRBD1. The CDR3 contains 13 residues. Germline V gives CDR1 SGHTA, CDR2 FQGNSA. V lost 7 bases, J lost 7 bases, and 5 bases stayed unmatched. The CDR3 bases are TGTGCCAGCACACCCGGGACAGGGAACACCATATATTTT. This encodes CASTPGTGNTIYF.

The chain couples TRBV7-3 to TRBJ2-2; 8 bases fit TRBD2. The CDR3 is 17 residues long. Losses at the gene ends were 0 bases for V and 8 bases for J; bases not matched to a gene: 11. Germline V CDR1 and CDR2: SGHTA, FQGTGA. The CDR3 sequence is CASSLTGSQRGSGELFF. CDR3 nucleotide sequence: TGTGCCAGCAGCTTAACGGGATCCCAGCGGGGGTCAGGGGAGCTGTTTTTT.